The 15 T cell receptor beta chains below all came from one sample that was sequenced in a study of blood T cell repertoires in COVID-19. Only in-frame clones appear in the TCRdb table, and some are missing; sequencing was by immunoSEQ multiplex PCR. Counted here are fewer than 80,000 clones, more than 75% occurring once; the ten biggest clones make up 16%. The sample was peripheral blood. These receptors came from a woman older than 75 with active or convalescent COVID-19.

The chain joins TRBV7-9 to TRBJ2-2, with 7 bases that match TRBD1. CDR1 and CDR2 from the germline V gene are SEHNR and FQNEAQ (reference sequence). The CDR3 loop spans 13 amino acids. Trimming at V came to 10 bases and at J to 0 bases, leaving 2 bases not matched to a gene. The CDR3 DNA reads as TGTGCCAACGGGACAGCGAACACCGGGGAGCTGTTTTTT. As protein: CANGTANTGELFF.

The genes are TRBV6-6 and TRBJ1-2; 7 nucleotides match TRBD1. The germline gives CDR1 MNHNY, CDR2 SVGAGI (reference sequence). The CDR3 has 14 amino acids. Unmatched junction bases numbered 9, after V lost 5 bases and J lost 6 bases. The CDR3 coding sequence is TGTGCCAGCAGTCACGACAGGGAAATTGATGGCTACACCTTC. Encoded protein: CASSHDREIDGYTF.

This clone was seen only a few times. V is TRBV2 and J is TRBJ1-2; no reliable D call. Germline loops: CDR1 SNHLY, CDR2 FYNNEI. The CDR3 extends over 14 amino acids. V lost 3 bases and J lost 8, with 16 bases in between. CDR3: CASSEGYLTTGYTF. The CDR3 DNA sequence: TGTGCCAGCAGTGAGGGCTATTTAACGACCGGCTACACCTTC.

The chain uses TRBV3-1 (or the pseudogene TRBV3-2) and TRBJ2-3; D gene unclear. CDR1 and CDR2 (germline): LGHDT, YNNKEL (reference sequence). The CDR3 extends over 14 amino acids. Trimming left V 6 bases short and J 0 bases short, with 10 bases between. The CDR3 reads CASSPSSSTDTQYF. In nucleotides, the CDR3 is TGTGCCAGCAGTCCCTCGTCCAGCACAGATACGCAGTATTTT.

The gene calls are TRBV7-6 and TRBJ1-1; D possibly corresponds to TRBD1 (5 bases). The CDR3 totals 14 residues. Per the germline V gene, CDR1 is SGHVS and CDR2 is FNYEAQ. Trimming pared 8 bases from V and 4 bases from J, leaving 17 bases between. The CDR3 bases are TGTGCCAGCCGAAGGGGAACCGCACCCACTGAAGCTTTCTTT. Its translation: CASRRGTAPTEAFF.

This clone was seen more than once but under ten times. The rearrangement uses TRBV9 and TRBJ2-7; TRBD2 aligns across 10 bases. With 2 bases clipped from V and 1 base from J, the junction kept 3 bases outside the gene matches. This CDR3 comprises 15 residues. CDR1 and CDR2 (germline): SGDLS, YYNGEE. Here the CDR3 reads CASSVSGGLSYEQYF. For the CDR3, the DNA is TGTGCCAGCAGCGTTAGCGGGGGGCTGTCCTACGAGCAGTACTTC.

The chain carries TRBV6-1 and TRBJ1-2; TRBD1 aligns across 10 bases. Germline CDR1 and CDR2: MNHNS and SASEGT. Trimming took 4 bases from V and 5 from J; bases not matched to a gene: 16. This CDR3 is built from 18 residues. CDR3 loop: CASSARGTGVWRGYGYTF. Written as DNA, the CDR3 is TGTGCCAGCAGTGCGAGGGGGACAGGGGTTTGGAGGGGATATGGCTACACCTTC.

The chain couples TRBV19 to TRBJ1-1; 7 nucleotides match TRBD1. V was clipped by 4 bases and J by 1 base; unmatched bases: 3. The CDR3 consists of 14 residues. Germline-derived CDR1 and CDR2 are LNHDA and SQIVND (reference sequence). Here the CDR3 DNA reads TGTGCCAGTAGTAGAAACAGGGGGAACACTGAAGCTTTCTTT. It translates to CASSRNRGNTEAFF. Drawing the rest from reference TRBV19 and TRBJ1-1, the complete variable domain is DGGITQSPKYLFRKEGQNVTLSCEQNLNHDAMYWYRQDPGQGLRLIYYSQIVNDFQKGDIAEGYSVSREKKESFPLTVTSAQKNPTAFYLCASSRNRGNTEAFFGQGTRLTVV.

The chain uses TRBV11-3 and TRBJ2-7; 10 bases are shared with TRBD2. Germline lookup yields CDR1 SGHNT and CDR2 YENEEA. The CDR3 runs to 15 residues. Trimming took 2 bases from V and 4 from J; bases not matched to a gene: 5. CDR3 residues: CASSLLAGAAYEQYF. The DNA for the CDR3 is TGTGCCAGCAGCTTACTAGCGGGGGCCGCTTACGAGCAGTACTTC.

The chain recombines TRBV19 with TRBJ1-1; 11 bases agree with TRBD1. CDR3 length: 16 residues. Germline trimming cut 4 bases from V and 0 bases from J; bases unmatched to any gene: 4. Germline V lookup: CDR1 LNHDA, CDR2 SQIVND (reference sequence). The CDR3 DNA follows: TGTGCCAGTAGTAGAGGGACAGGGGGAATGAACACTGAAGCTTTCTTT. Residues: CASSRGTGGMNTEAFF.

The chain joins TRBV7-2 to TRBJ2-7; TRBD2 agrees at 8 bases. The germline V gene encodes CDR1 SGHTA and CDR2 FQGNSA. The V gene end was trimmed by 0 bases and the J gene end by 2 bases; junction bases not matched to a gene: 3. The CDR3 spans 15 residues. In DNA, the CDR3 is TGTGCCAGCAGCTTAGCCGGGGGGGGAACCTACGAGCAGTACTTC. It yields the protein CASSLAGGGTYEQYF.

The genes are TRBV9 and TRBJ2-3, with TRBD2 identical over 15 bases. Germline loops: CDR1 SGDLS, CDR2 YYNGEE. V lost 0 bases to trimming and J lost 0 bases; unmatched junction nucleotides: 5. The length of the CDR3 is 19 residues. The CDR3 nucleotides are TGTGCCAGCAGCGTAGGATCGGGGACTAGCGGGGGGAGCACAGATACGCAGTATTTT. It is translated as CASSVGSGTSGGSTDTQYF.

V is TRBV6-5 and J is TRBJ2-7; 9 bases fit TRBD2. Germline CDR1 reads MNHEY; CDR2 reads SVGAGI. There are 15 residues in the CDR3. The ends lost 5 bases at V and 7 bases at J; junction bases unmatched: 12. In nucleotides, the CDR3 is TGTGCCAGCAGTAAATCCGGGACTAGCTCTCAGGAGCAGTACTTC. Translation gives CASSKSGTSSQEQYF.

The chain links TRBV28 to TRBJ2-7; 10 positions match TRBD1. CDR3 length: 19 amino acids. Germline lookup yields CDR1 MDHEN and CDR2 SYDVKM. V shed 0 bases, J shed 0 bases, and the junction held 11 bases outside the gene matches. CDR3 DNA sequence: TGTGCCAGCAGTTTATGGAAGGGCCTCGGACAGGGGGACTCCTACGAGCAGTACTTC. Its protein product is CASSLWKGLGQGDSYEQYF. The entire variable domain, with the rest obtained from reference TRBV28 and TRBJ2-7, is as follows: DVKVTQSSRYLVKRTGEKVFLECVQDMDHENMFWYRQDPGLGLRLIYFSYDVKMKEKGDIPEGYSVSREKKERFSLILESASTNQTSMYLCASSLWKGLGQGDSYEQYFGPGTRLTVT.

The rearrangement joins TRBV19 to TRBJ2-7, with a possible D match to TRBD1 (5 bases). The germline V and J ends were trimmed by 3 bases and 0 bases, with 12 bases remaining between them. This CDR3 region has 15 residues. Germline CDR1 is LNHDA and CDR2 is SQIVND (reference sequence). This CDR3 reads CASSISADTSYEQYF. CDR3 nucleotide sequence: TGTGCCAGTAGTATCTCCGCGGACACCTCCTACGAGCAGTACTTC.